This is a list of T cell receptor beta chains from one sample in a study of blood T cell repertoires in COVID-19. Repertoires were generated with immunoSEQ multiplex PCR, while TCRdb's copy carries only in-frame clones and drops some. The repertoire includes 80,000 or so clones, approximately 86% of them detected once, and 18% sits in the top ten. The material sequenced was peripheral blood. The receptors derive from a human donor in a cohort sampled during active COVID-19. The CDR3 runs from the conserved cysteine through the conserved F or W. The D gene is left open where the match is weak. Clone size is not always given. Where it is, it says once, few, many or a class for expanded clones.

CDR3aa | CDR3nt | d_gene | abundance | j_gene | v_gene | len
CASSAGVGDTQYF | TGTGCCAGCAGTGCTGGAGTGGGTGATACGCAGTATTTT | . | . | TRBJ2-3 | TRBV2 | 13
CASSLRGLGTDTQYF | TGTGCCAGCAGTTTAAGGGGGCTTGGCACAGATACGCAGTATTTT | TRBD1 | few | TRBJ2-3 | TRBV28 | 15
CASSRASNEQFF | TGTGCCAGCAGCCGAGCCTCCAATGAGCAGTTCTTC | . | . | TRBJ2-1 | TRBV7-9 | 12
CASRGLASYEQYF | TGTGCCAGCAGGGGACTAGCTTCATACGAGCAGTACTTC | TRBD2 | . | TRBJ2-7 | TRBV6-5 | 13
CASSIGGNYEQYF | TGTGCCAGTAGTATAGGAGGAAACTACGAGCAGTACTTC | . | . | TRBJ2-7 | TRBV19 | 13
CAISDPRTQETQYF | TGTGCCATCAGTGATCCCCGAACTCAAGAGACCCAGTACTTC | . | . | TRBJ2-5 | TRBV10-3 | 14
CASGLGQAPIEQFF | TGTGCTAGTGGTTTGGGACAGGCCCCTATTGAGCAGTTCTTC | . | . | TRBJ2-1 | TRBV12-5 | 14
CASSSRAFGTDTQYF | TGCGCCAGCAGTTCCAGGGCTTTCGGAACAGATACGCAGTATTTT | . | . | TRBJ2-3 | TRBV4-3 | 15
CASSSPGASPRSYEQYF | TGTGCCAGCAGTTCTCCGGGCGCTAGCCCCAGATCCTACGAGCAGTACTTC | . | . | TRBJ2-7 | TRBV28 | 17
CASSEGTASSYEQYF | TGTGCCAGCAGTGAGGGGACAGCCAGCTCCTACGAGCAGTACTTC | TRBD1 | . | TRBJ2-7 | TRBV6-1 | 15
CASSYSSGTGPEKLFF | TGTGCCAGCAGTTACTCTTCCGGGACAGGGCCTGAAAAACTGTTTTTT | TRBD1 | . | TRBJ1-4 | TRBV6-5 | 16
CASSQEGGGVEQYF | TGCGCCAGCAGCCAAGAGGGGGGAGGGGTCGAGCAGTACTTC | TRBD2 | . | TRBJ2-7 | TRBV4-3 | 14
CAWSLGGFGYEQYF | TGTGCCTGGAGTTTGGGGGGGTTCGGATACGAGCAGTACTTC | TRBD2 | . | TRBJ2-7 | TRBV30 | 14
CASSAWGGREETQYF | TGTGCCAGCAGTGCTTGGGGGGGCAGGGAAGAGACCCAGTACTTC | . | once | TRBJ2-5 | TRBV27 | 15
CASSFPGQATGELFF | TGTGCCAGCAGCTTTCCGGGACAGGCCACCGGGGAGCTGTTTTTT | TRBD1 | . | TRBJ2-2 | TRBV5-4 | 15
CATGQGDQPQHF | TGTGCCACCGGACAGGGGGATCAGCCCCAGCATTTT | TRBD1 | . | TRBJ1-5 | TRBV5-8 | 12
CATSATPSGGPYEQYF | TGTGCCACCAGCGCCACTCCTAGCGGGGGGCCCTACGAGCAGTACTTC | TRBD2 | . | TRBJ2-7 | TRBV15 | 16
CATSRETGNYQPQHF | TGTGCCACCAGCAGAGAGACAGGGAATTATCAGCCCCAGCATTTT | TRBD1 | . | TRBJ1-5 | TRBV15 | 15
CASNGMGSGELFF | TGTGCCAGCAACGGGATGGGGTCCGGGGAGCTGTTTTTT | . | few | TRBJ2-2 | TRBV7-9 | 13
CASSFGQDETQYF | TGTGCCAGCAGCTTCGGACAAGATGAGACCCAGTACTTC | . | once | TRBJ2-5 | TRBV7-3 | 13
CASGGGRETQYF | TGTGCCAGCGGGGGGGGCCGAGAGACCCAGTACTTC | . | . | TRBJ2-5 | TRBV9 | 12
CASRSADTQYF | TGCGCCAGCAGATCTGCAGATACGCAGTATTTT | . | . | TRBJ2-3 | TRBV5-1 | 11
CAWSEGLAEYEQYF | TGTGCCTGGAGTGAAGGGCTAGCGGAATACGAGCAGTACTTC | TRBD2 | . | TRBJ2-7 | TRBV30 | 14
CASSSRTGAHYGYTF | TGCGCCAGCAGCAGTCGGACAGGGGCCCACTATGGCTACACCTTC | TRBD1 | . | TRBJ1-2 | TRBV5-1 | 15
CASSSRTGSYNEQFF | TGTGCCAGCAGTTCCCGGACAGGGTCCTACAATGAGCAGTTCTTC | TRBD1 | . | TRBJ2-1 | TRBV6-2/TRBV6-3 | 15
CASSLIAGVWEDNEQFF | TGTGCCAGCAGCTTAATAGCGGGAGTGTGGGAGGACAATGAGCAGTTCTTC | TRBD2 | . | TRBJ2-1 | TRBV7-3 | 17
CASSRGTGLASGSYNEQFF | TGCGCCAGCAGCCGCGGGACAGGGCTGGCTAGCGGGAGCTACAATGAGCAGTTCTTC | . | . | TRBJ2-1 | TRBV4-1 | 19
CASSGDSFNTGELFF | TGCGCCAGCAGCGGGGACAGCTTCAACACCGGGGAGCTGTTTTTT | TRBD1 | . | TRBJ2-2 | TRBV5-1 | 15
CASSQATQTGNTEAFF | TGCGCCAGCAGCCAAGCGACCCAAACAGGGAACACTGAAGCTTTCTTT | . | . | TRBJ1-1 | TRBV4-3 | 16
CASSGQGASTDTQYF | TGTGCCAGCAGCGGACAGGGGGCGAGCACAGATACGCAGTATTTT | TRBD1 | . | TRBJ2-3 | TRBV2 | 15
CASSRGQPGEPQHF | TGTGCCAGTAGTCGTGGGCAGCCCGGCGAGCCCCAGCATTTT | . | once | TRBJ1-5 | TRBV19 | 14
CASAFRGGAQFF | TGTGCCAGCGCCTTTAGAGGGGGGGCGCAGTTCTTC | . | . | TRBJ2-1 | TRBV27 | 12
CASSLGSAGGSYNEQFF | TGCGCCAGCAGCTTGGGAAGTGCAGGGGGCTCCTACAATGAGCAGTTCTTC | TRBD1 | . | TRBJ2-1 | TRBV5-1 | 17
CASSYSGQTNEKLFF | TGTGCCAGCAGTTATTCGGGACAAACTAATGAAAAACTGTTTTTT | . | . | TRBJ1-4 | TRBV6-5 | 15